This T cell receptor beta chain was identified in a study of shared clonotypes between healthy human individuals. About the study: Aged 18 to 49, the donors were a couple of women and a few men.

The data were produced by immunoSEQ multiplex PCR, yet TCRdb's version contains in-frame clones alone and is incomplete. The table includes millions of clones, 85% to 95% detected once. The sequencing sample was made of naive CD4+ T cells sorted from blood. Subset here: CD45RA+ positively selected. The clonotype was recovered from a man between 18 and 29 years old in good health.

The CDR3 loop is CASNRGSDEQYF. CDR3 in DNA: TGTGCCAGCAATCGGGGTTCCGACGAGCAGTACTTC. The chain has TRBV6-5 and TRBJ2-7; the D gene is possibly TRBD2 (5 bases). Germline V gives CDR1 MNHEY, CDR2 SVGAGI. CDR3 length: 12 amino acids. Deletions cut 7 bases from V and 5 bases from J, with 12 bases between.